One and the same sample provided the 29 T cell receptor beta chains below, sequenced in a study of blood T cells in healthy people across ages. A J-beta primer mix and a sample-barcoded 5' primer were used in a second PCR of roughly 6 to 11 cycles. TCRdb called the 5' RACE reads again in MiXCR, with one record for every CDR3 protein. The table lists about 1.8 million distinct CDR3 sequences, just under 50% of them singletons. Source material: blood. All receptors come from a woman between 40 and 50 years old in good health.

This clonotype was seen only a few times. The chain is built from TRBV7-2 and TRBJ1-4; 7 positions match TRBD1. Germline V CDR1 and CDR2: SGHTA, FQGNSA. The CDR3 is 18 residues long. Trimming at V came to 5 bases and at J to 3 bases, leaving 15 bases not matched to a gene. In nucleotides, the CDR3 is TGTGCCAGCAGCGCCTTAGAACAGGGGTTGTTGGCTAATGAAAAACTGTTTTTT. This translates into CASSALEQGLLANEKLFF.

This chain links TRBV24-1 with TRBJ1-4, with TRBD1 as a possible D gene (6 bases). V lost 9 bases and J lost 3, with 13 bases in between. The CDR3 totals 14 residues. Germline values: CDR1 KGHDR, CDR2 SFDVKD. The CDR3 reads CATGGPAANEKLFF. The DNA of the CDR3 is TGTGCCACCGGGGGCCCCGCGGCTAATGAAAAACTGTTTTTT.

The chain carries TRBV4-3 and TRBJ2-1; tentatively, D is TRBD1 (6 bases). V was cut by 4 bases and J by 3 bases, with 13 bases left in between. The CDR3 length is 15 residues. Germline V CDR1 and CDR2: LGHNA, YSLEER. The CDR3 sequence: CASSPVGDNYNEQFF. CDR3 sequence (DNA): TGCGCCAGCAGCCCAGTGGGGGACAACTACAATGAGCAGTTCTTC.

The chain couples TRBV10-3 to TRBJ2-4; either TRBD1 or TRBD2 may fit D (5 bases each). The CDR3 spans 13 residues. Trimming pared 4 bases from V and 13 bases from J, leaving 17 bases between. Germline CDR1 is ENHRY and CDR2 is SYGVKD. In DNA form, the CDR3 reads TGTGCCATCAGTGGCAGGGATGACGGGGAGCAGTACTTC. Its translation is CAISGRDDGEQYF.

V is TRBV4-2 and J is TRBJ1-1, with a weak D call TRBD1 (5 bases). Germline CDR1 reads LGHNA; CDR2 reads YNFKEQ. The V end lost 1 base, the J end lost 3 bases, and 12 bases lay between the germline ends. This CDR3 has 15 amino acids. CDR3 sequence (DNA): TGTGCCAGCAGCCAAGGGGGGGTAGGGCACACTGAAGCTTTCTTT. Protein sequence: CASSQGGVGHTEAFF.

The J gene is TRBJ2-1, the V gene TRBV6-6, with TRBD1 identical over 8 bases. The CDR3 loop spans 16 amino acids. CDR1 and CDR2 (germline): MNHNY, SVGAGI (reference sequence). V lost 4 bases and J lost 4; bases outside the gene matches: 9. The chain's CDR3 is CASSSPGQDLYNEQFF. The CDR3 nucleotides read TGTGCCAGCAGTTCCCCGGGACAGGACCTATACAATGAGCAGTTCTTC.

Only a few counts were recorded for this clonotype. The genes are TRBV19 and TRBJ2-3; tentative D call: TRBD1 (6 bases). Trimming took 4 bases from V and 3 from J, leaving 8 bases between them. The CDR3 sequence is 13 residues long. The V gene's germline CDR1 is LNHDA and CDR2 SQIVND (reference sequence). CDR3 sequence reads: CASSRTATDTQYF. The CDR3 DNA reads TGTGCCAGTAGTAGGACAGCAACAGATACGCAGTATTTT.

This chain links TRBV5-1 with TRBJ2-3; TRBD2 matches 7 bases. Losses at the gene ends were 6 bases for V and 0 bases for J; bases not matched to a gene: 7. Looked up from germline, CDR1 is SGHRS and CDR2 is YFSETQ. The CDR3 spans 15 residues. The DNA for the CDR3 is TGCGCCAGCACCCCGGGGGGACCGAGCACAGATACGCAGTATTTT. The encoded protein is CASTPGGPSTDTQYF.

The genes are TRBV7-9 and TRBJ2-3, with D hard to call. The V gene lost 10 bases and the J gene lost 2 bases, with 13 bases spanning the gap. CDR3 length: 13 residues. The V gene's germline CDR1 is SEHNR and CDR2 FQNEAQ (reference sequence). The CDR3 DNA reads TGTGCCACGCCTTACCCGATCACAGATACGCAGTATTTT. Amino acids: CATPYPITDTQYF. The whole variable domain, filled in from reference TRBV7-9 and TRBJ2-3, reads DTGVSQNPRHKITKRGQNVTFRCDPISEHNRLYWYRQTLGQGPEFLTYFQNEAQLEKSRLLSDRFSAERPKGSFSTLEIQRTEQGDSAMYLCATPYPITDTQYFGPGTRLTVL.

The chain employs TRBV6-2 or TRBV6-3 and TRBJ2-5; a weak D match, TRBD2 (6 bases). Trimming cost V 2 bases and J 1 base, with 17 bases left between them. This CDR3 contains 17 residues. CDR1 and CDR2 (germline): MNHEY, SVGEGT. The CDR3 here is CASSYGGFGIVQETQYF. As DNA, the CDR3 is TGTGCCAGCAGTTACGGGGGGTTCGGGATCGTCCAAGAGACCCAGTACTTC.

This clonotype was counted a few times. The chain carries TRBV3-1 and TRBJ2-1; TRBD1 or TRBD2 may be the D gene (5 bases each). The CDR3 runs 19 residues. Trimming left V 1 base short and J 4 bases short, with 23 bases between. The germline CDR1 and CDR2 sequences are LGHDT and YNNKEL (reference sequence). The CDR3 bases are TGTGCCAGCAGCCAAGGAGTCGGGACCCTCGGCTCCTTTTACAATGAGCAGTTCTTC. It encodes CASSQGVGTLGSFYNEQFF.

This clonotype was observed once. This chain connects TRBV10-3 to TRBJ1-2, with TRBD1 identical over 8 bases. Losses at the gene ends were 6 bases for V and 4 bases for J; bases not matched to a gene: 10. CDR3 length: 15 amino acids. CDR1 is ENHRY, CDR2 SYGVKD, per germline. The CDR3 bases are TGTGCCATCAGACCGGACAGGGATAGTCTCTATGGCTACACCTTC. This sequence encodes CAIRPDRDSLYGYTF.

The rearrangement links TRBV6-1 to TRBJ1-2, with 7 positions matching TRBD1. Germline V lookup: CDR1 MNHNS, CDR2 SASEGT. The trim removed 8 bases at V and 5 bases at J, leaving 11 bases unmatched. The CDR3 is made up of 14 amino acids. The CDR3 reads CASGGQPPWYGYTF. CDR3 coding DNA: TGTGCCAGCGGGGGACAGCCTCCTTGGTATGGCTACACCTTC.

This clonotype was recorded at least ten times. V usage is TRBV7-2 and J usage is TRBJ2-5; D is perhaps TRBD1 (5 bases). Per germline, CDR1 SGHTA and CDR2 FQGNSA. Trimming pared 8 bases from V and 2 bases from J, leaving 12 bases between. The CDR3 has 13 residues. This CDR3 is CASSPPGQETQYF. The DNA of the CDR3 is TGTGCCAGCTCACCACCAGGGCAAGAGACCCAGTACTTC.

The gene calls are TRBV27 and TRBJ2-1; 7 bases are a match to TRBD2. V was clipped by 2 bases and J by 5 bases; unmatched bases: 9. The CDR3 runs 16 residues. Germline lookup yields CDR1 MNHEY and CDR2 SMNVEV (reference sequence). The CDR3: CASSLTVPGGNNEQFF. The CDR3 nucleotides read TGTGCCAGCAGTTTAACGGTTCCGGGGGGTAACAATGAGCAGTTCTTC.

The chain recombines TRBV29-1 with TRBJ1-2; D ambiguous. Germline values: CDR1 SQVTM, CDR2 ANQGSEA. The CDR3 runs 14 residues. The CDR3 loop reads CSEPPGRANYGYTF. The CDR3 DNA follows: TGCAGTGAACCCCCGGGTCGAGCTAACTATGGCTACACCTTC. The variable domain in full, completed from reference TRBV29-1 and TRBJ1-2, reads SAVISQKPSRDICQRGTSLTIQCQVDSQVTMMFWYRQQPGQSLTLIATANQGSEATYESGFVIDKFPISRPNLTFSTLTVSNMSPEDSSIYLCSEPPGRANYGYTFGSGTRLTVV.

The CDR3 coding sequence is TGCAGCGTCCGATGGCAAACCTACGAGCAGTACTTC. Translated, it gives CSVRWQTYEQYF. The J gene is TRBJ2-7, the V gene TRBV29-1; unclear D gene. Germline V lookup: CDR1 SQVTM, CDR2 ANQGSEA. The ends were cut back, 6 bases at V and 2 bases at J, with 11 bases in the middle. There are 12 residues in the CDR3.

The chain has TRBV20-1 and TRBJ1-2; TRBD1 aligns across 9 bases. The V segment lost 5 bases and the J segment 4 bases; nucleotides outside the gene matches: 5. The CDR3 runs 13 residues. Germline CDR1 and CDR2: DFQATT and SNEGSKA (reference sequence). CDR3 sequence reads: CSAPRTGVYGYTF. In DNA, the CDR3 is TGCAGTGCTCCAAGGACAGGGGTCTATGGCTACACCTTC.

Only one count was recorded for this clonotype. The CDR3 loop is CASSQEGGWEDGYTF. DNA of the CDR3: TGTGCCAGCAGCCAAGAGGGGGGGTGGGAGGATGGCTACACCTTC. The chain uses TRBV4-2 and TRBJ1-2; a weak D match, TRBD1 (5 bases). CDR3 length: 15 amino acids. Germline CDR1 and CDR2: LGHNA and YNFKEQ. The germline V and J ends were trimmed by 0 bases and 6 bases, with 14 bases remaining between them.

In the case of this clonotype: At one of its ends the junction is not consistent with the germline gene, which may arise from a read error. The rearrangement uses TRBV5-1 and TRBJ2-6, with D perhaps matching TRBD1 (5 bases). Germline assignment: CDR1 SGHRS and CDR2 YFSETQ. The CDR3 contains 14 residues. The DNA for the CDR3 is TGCGCCAGCAGCCCTCTATCTGGGGCCAGCGTCCTGACTTTC. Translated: CASSPLSGASVLTF.

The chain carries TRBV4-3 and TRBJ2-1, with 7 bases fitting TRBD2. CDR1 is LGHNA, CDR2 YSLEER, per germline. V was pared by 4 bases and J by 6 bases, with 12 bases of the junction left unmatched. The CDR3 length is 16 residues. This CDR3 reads CASSPGEGRTGNEQFF. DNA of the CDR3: TGCGCCAGCAGCCCGGGGGAGGGGCGAACTGGCAATGAGCAGTTCTTC.

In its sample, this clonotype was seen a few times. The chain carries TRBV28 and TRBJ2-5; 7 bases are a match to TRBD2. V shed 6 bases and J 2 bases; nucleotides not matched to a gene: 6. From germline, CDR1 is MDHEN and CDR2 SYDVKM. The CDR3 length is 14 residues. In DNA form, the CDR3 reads TGTGCCAGCAGCTGGACTAGTATACAAGAGACCCAGTACTTC. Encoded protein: CASSWTSIQETQYF. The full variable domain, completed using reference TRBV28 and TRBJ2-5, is DVKVTQSSRYLVKRTGEKVFLECVQDMDHENMFWYRQDPGLGLRLIYFSYDVKMKEKGDIPEGYSVSREKKERFSLILESASTNQTSMYLCASSWTSIQETQYFGPGTRLLVL.

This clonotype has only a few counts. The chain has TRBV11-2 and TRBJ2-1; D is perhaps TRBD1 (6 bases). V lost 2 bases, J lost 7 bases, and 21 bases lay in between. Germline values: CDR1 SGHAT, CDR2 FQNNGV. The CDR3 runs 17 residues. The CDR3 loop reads CASSLFLLGAWGNEQFF. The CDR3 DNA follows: TGTGCCAGCAGCTTATTTCTCTTGGGGGCATGGGGAAATGAGCAGTTCTTC. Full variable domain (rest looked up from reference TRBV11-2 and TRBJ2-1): EAGVAQSPRYKIIEKRQSVAFWCNPISGHATLYWYQQILGQGPKLLIQFQNNGVVDDSQLPKDRFSAERLKGVDSTLKIQPAKLEDSAVYLCASSLFLLGAWGNEQFFGPGTRLTVL.

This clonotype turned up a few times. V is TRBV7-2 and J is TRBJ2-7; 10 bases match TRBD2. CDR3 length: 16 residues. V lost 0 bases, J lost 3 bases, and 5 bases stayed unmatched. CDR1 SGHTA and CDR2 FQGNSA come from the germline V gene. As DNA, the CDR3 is TGTGCCAGCAGCTTAGCGGGTAGCGGGGGGTTCTACGAGCAGTACTTC. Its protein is CASSLAGSGGFYEQYF.

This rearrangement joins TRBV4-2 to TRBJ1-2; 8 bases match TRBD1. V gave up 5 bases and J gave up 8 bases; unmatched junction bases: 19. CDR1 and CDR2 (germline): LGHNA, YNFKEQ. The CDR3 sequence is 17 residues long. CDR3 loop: CASSGTNPGQVPEGYTF. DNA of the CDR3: TGTGCCAGCAGCGGGACCAACCCGGGACAGGTACCAGAGGGCTACACCTTC.

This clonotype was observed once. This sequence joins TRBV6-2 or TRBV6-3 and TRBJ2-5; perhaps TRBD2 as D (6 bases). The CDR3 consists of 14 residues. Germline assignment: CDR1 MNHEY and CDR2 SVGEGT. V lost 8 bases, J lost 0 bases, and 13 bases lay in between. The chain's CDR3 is CASHPRGYQETQYF. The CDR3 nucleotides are TGTGCCAGCCACCCTCGGGGGTACCAAGAGACCCAGTACTTC.

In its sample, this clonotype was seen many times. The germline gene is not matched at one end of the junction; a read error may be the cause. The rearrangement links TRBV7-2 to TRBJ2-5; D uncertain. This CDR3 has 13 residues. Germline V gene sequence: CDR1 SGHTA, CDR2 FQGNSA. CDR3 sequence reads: CASSLDGQETQYF. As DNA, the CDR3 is TGTGCTAGCAGCTTAGATGGCCAAGAGACCCAGTACTTC.

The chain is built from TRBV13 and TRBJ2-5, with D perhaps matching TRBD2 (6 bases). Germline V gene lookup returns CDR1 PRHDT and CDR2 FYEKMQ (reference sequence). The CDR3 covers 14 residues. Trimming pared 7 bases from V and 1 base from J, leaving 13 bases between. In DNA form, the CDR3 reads TGTGCCAGCAATACCCGGGACTTCCAAGAGACCCAGTACTTC. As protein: CASNTRDFQETQYF.

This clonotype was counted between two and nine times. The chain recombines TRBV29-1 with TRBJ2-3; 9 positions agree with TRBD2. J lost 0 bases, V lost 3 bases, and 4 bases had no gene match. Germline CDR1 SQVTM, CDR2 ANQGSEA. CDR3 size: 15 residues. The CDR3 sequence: CSVDGRGGSTDTQYF. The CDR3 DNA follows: TGCAGCGTTGATGGGCGGGGGGGTAGCACAGATACGCAGTATTTT.